Listed below are T cell receptor beta chains from one sample, sequenced in a study of blood T cell repertoires in COVID-19. Assay used: immunoSEQ multiplex PCR; TCRdb lists only in-frame clones, some missing. The table includes 150,000 to 200,000 clones, approximately 83% detected once. Sequences were obtained from PBMCs or T cells enriched from blood (not recorded which). The receptor set was obtained from a man aged 65-85 years who had been exposed to COVID-19. Both conserved end residues are part of each CDR3. A D gene is named only where the DNA matches it firmly. A clone size is listed for some rows: how often the clone was seen (once, few, many), or a class if it is expanded.

abundance,d_gene,j_gene,v_gene,CDR3nt,CDR3aa
-,-,TRBJ1-6,TRBV6-5,TGTGCCAGCTCGGGAGGTTCACCCCTCCACTTT,CASSGGSPLHF
-,TRBD2,TRBJ2-5,TRBV28,TGTGCCAGCAGTTTCCCGGGACTAGCGGGAGGTGGGGAGACCCAGTACTTC,CASSFPGLAGGGETQYF
-,-,TRBJ1-6,TRBV11-2,TGTGCCAGCAGCTCACCACCGGGGGTATCAGACCATAATTCACCCCTCCACTTT,CASSSPPGVSDHNSPLHF
-,TRBD2,TRBJ2-1,TRBV11-2,TGTGCCAGCAGCCCCCTAGCGGGGGGCTACAATGAGCAGTTCTTC,CASSPLAGGYNEQFF
-,TRBD2,TRBJ2-7,TRBV7-2,TGTGCCAGCAGCTTAGAGGGACTAATACCCTACGAGCAGTACTTC,CASSLEGLIPYEQYF
few,-,TRBJ1-1,TRBV5-6,TGTGCCAGCAGCTCGTTTTTTAAGGGGCCGACGAACACTGAAGCTTTCTTT,CASSSFFKGPTNTEAFF
-,-,TRBJ1-1,TRBV6-5,TGTGCCAGCACCGAGGCGTACAAGAACACTGAAGCTTTCTTT,CASTEAYKNTEAFF
-,-,TRBJ2-5,TRBV19,TGTGCCAGTAGTATTAATCCCGCTAGCGCGTCCCAAGAGACCCAGTACTTC,CASSINPASASQETQYF
-,-,TRBJ1-6,TRBV6-2/TRBV6-3,TGTGCCAGCAGTGCCCTGTCCGGGAGCTCCTATAATTCACCCCTCCACTTT,CASSALSGSSYNSPLHF
once,TRBD1,TRBJ1-5,TRBV19,TGTGCCAGTAGGAACAGGGGGAGCAATCAGCCCCAGCATTTT,CASRNRGSNQPQHF
-,-,TRBJ1-5,TRBV10-1,TGCGCCAGCAGTGAGTCCTCCAGTCCCGGGGAGCCCCAGCATTTT,CASSESSSPGEPQHF
-,-,TRBJ2-2,TRBV29-1,TGCAGCACACAGGGCAACACCGGGGAGCTGTTTTTT,CSTQGNTGELFF
-,TRBD1,TRBJ2-5,TRBV30,TGTGCCTGGGCCCCGGGACAGGGGGCGGAGACCCAGTACTTC,CAWAPGQGAETQYF
-,-,TRBJ1-2,TRBV6-5,TGTGCCAGCAGTTACGGCGGGCAAACTAGCGGCTACACCTTC,CASSYGGQTSGYTF
-,TRBD2,TRBJ2-1,TRBV29-1,TGCAGCGTTGAAGACTCTAGCGGGAACTACAATGAGCAGTTCTTC,CSVEDSSGNYNEQFF
-,TRBD1,TRBJ2-5,TRBV7-2,TGTGCCAGCAGCTTCCGCAGGGGGCGAGAGACCCAGTACTTC,CASSFRRGRETQYF
-,TRBD2,TRBJ2-2,TRBV14,TGTGCCAGCAGCCTCCTTGCGGGGGTGAACACCGGGGAGCTGTTTTTT,CASSLLAGVNTGELFF
-,-,TRBJ1-5,TRBV13,TGTGCCAGCAGCCTAGGCGGGGGGCATCCTTATAGCAATCAGCCCCAGCATTTT,CASSLGGGHPYSNQPQHF
-,-,TRBJ2-5,TRBV2,TGTGCCAGCTTGACTAGACAAGAGACCCAGTACTTC,CASLTRQETQYF
-,-,TRBJ1-3,TRBV18,TGTGCCAGCTCACCCGGCGGGAGTCTCTCTGGAAACACCATATATTTT,CASSPGGSLSGNTIYF
-,TRBD1,TRBJ1-1,TRBV5-4,TGTGCCAGCAGCGAAAGACAGGGTAGGGCTTTCTTT,CASSERQGRAFF
-,-,TRBJ2-7,TRBV3-1/TRBV3-2,TGTGCCAGCAGCCAAGGGACAGATTACGAGCAGTACTTC,CASSQGTDYEQYF
-,-,TRBJ2-6,TRBV7-2,TGTGCCAGCAGCTTTTCAATCTCTGGGGCCAACGTCCTGACTTTC,CASSFSISGANVLTF
-,-,TRBJ2-7,TRBV4-1,TGCGCCAGCAGCCAAACCGGGATGGCTAGCGTCGAGCAGTACTTC,CASSQTGMASVEQYF
-,-,TRBJ1-5,TRBV7-2,TGTGCCAGCAGCAACGGCCTCTCAAGAGGGCAGCCCCAGCATTTT,CASSNGLSRGQPQHF
once,-,TRBJ2-1,TRBV6-5,TGTGCCAGCAGTTCATTTAGCGATGAGCAGTTCTTC,CASSSFSDEQFF
-,TRBD1,TRBJ1-4,TRBV2,TGTGCCAGCAGATGGACAGGGGGCGAGGAAAAACTGTTTTTT,CASRWTGGEEKLFF
-,-,TRBJ2-1,TRBV7-6,TGTGCCAGCAGCTTAATGGCCGAAAACTACAATGAGCAGTTCTTC,CASSLMAENYNEQFF
-,TRBD1,TRBJ1-1,TRBV25-1,TGTGCCAGCAGCCCGACAGGGGGCTTGACTGAAGCTTTCTTT,CASSPTGGLTEAFF
once,-,TRBJ2-7,TRBV11-2,TGTGCCAGCAGCTTATTCCAAGACTACAACTACGAGCAGTACTTC,CASSLFQDYNYEQYF
few,-,TRBJ1-1,TRBV10-3,TGTGCCATCAGTGAGATGGGAGGGACAAACACTGAAGCTTTCTTT,CAISEMGGTNTEAFF
-,-,TRBJ2-3,TRBV3-1/TRBV3-2,TGTGCCAGCAGCCAACGGTCCCGCACAGATACGCAGTATTTT,CASSQRSRTDTQYF
once,-,TRBJ2-5,TRBV6-5,TGTGCCAGCAGTCCGAGGAGAGTCCAAGAGACCCAGTACTTC,CASSPRRVQETQYF
-,TRBD1,TRBJ2-2,TRBV10-1,TGCGCCAGCAGTGGTGGGCCGGGACAGGGTCGGGGAGTCACCGGGGAGCTGTTTTTT,CASSGGPGQGRGVTGELFF
-,TRBD2,TRBJ2-4,TRBV7-8,TGTGCCAGCAGCTTATACGAGGGAGGGCTAGCCAAAAACATTCAGTACTTC,CASSLYEGGLAKNIQYF
once,TRBD2,TRBJ2-1,TRBV7-9,TGTGCCAGCAGCTTCCCAACCGGACGGGCTAGCGGGGACAATGAGCAGTTCTTC,CASSFPTGRASGDNEQFF
-,-,TRBJ1-2,TRBV7-8,TGTGCCAGCGCCCCTCCGGCTAACTATGGCTACACCTTC,CASAPPANYGYTF
-,-,TRBJ2-2,TRBV19,TGTGCCAGTAGTATAGTTGCAGGGAGGGAGCTGTTTTTT,CASSIVAGRELFF
few,-,TRBJ2-5,TRBV5-4,TGTGCCAGCAGCTTGAGACAGCAAGAGACCCAGTACTTC,CASSLRQQETQYF
-,TRBD2,TRBJ2-7,TRBV4-1,TGCGCCAGCAGCCGCGGACTAGCGAGCTCCTACGAGCAGTACTTC,CASSRGLASSYEQYF